This T cell receptor beta chain appears in the sequencing data of a study of T cell changes during pregnancy in multiple sclerosis. The table came from immunoSEQ multiplex PCR; TCRdb's copy has only in-frame clones and leaves some out. Here the sample spans about 50,000 clones, about 90% being singletons. The CDR3 covers 18 residues. The V and J ends lost 0 bases and 5 bases, in that order; junction bases with no gene match: 10. The germline V gene has CDR1 SGHAT and CDR2 FQNNGV. The chain links TRBV11-2 to TRBJ2-3, with TRBD2 identical over 11 bases. This TCR was recovered from a female donor with multiple sclerosis, enrolled in a pregnancy study. This specimen consisted of CD8+ T cells from peripheral blood mononuclear cells, obtained after pregnancy. CDR3 bases: TGTGCCAGCAGCTTAGAGTCGACTAGCGGGGAGAAGGGAGATACGCAGTATTTT. Residues: CASSLESTSGEKGDTQYF.